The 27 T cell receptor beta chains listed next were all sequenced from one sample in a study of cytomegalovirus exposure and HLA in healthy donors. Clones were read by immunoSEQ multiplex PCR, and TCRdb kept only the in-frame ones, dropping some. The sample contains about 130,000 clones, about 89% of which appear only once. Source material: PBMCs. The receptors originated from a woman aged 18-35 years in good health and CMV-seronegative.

The CDR3 region has the DNA TGTGCCAGCGCGACTACACAGGGAAACACCGGGGAGCTGTTTTTT. Its protein is CASATTQGNTGELFF. V and J are TRBV25-1 and TRBJ2-2; TRBD1 is a possible D gene (6 bases). V gave up 8 bases and J gave up 2 bases, with 15 bases separating them. This CDR3 has 15 residues. From germline, CDR1 is MGHDK and CDR2 SYGVNS.

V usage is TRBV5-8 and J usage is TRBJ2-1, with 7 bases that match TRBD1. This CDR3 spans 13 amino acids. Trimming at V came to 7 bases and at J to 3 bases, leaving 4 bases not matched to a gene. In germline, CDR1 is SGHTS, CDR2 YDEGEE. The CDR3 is CASGAGGYNEQFF. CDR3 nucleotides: TGTGCCAGCGGTGCAGGGGGCTACAATGAGCAGTTCTTC.

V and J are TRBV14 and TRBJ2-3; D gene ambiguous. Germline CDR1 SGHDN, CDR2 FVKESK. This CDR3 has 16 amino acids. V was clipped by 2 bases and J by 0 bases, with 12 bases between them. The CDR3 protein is CASSQSRVLSTDTQYF. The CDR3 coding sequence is TGTGCCAGCAGCCAATCACGCGTACTAAGCACAGATACGCAGTATTTT.

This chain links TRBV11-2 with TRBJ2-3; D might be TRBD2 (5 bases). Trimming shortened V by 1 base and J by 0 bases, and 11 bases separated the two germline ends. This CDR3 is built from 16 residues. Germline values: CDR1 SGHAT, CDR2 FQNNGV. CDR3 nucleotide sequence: TGTGCCAGCAGCTTAGGAGCGGCCCCTAGCACAGATACGCAGTATTTT. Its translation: CASSLGAAPSTDTQYF.

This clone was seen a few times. Here the CDR3 reads CASSEGAVSTDTQYF. Here the CDR3 DNA reads TGTGCCAGCAGTGAAGGAGCGGTTAGCACAGATACGCAGTATTTT. The rearrangement links TRBV6-4 to TRBJ2-3; D is possibly TRBD2 (5 bases). Trimming removed 3 bases at V and 0 bases at J, with 10 bases between. In germline, CDR1 is MRHNA, CDR2 SNTAGT. CDR3 size: 15 residues.

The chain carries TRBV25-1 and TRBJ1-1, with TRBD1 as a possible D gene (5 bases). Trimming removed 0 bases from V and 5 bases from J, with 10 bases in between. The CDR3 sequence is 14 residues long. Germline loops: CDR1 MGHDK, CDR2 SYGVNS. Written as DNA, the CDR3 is TGTGCCAGCAGTGAATATAAGGGGAAGACTGAAGCTTTCTTT. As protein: CASSEYKGKTEAFF.

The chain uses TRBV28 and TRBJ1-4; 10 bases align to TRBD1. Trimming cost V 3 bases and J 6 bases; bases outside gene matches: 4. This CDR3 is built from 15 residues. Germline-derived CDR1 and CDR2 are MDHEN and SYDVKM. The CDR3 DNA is TGTGCCAGCAGTTTCTCCGGGACAGGGGATGAAAAACTGTTTTTT. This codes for CASSFSGTGDEKLFF.

The CDR3 DNA follows: TGTGCCAGCAGTTTGACAGGAGTAGAGACCCAGTACTTC. It translates to CASSLTGVETQYF. V gene TRBV27 combines with J gene TRBJ2-5; tentative D call: TRBD1 (6 bases). The CDR3 is 13 residues long. With 3 bases removed from V and 4 bases from J, the gap between germline ends came to 9 bases. Germline CDR1 reads MNHEY; CDR2 reads SMNVEV (reference sequence).

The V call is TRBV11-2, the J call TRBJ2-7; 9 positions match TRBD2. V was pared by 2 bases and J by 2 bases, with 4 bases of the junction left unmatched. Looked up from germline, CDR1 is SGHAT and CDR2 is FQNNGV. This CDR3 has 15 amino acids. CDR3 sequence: CASSLSAGGTYEQYF. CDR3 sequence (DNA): TGTGCCAGCAGCTTAAGTGCGGGGGGGACCTACGAGCAGTACTTC.

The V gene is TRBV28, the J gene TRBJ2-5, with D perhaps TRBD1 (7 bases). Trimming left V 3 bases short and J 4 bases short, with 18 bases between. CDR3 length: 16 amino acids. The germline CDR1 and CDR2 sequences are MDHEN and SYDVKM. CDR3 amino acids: CASSFTKQGRTETQYF. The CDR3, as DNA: TGTGCCAGCAGTTTCACCAAACAGGGGAGGACAGAGACCCAGTACTTC.

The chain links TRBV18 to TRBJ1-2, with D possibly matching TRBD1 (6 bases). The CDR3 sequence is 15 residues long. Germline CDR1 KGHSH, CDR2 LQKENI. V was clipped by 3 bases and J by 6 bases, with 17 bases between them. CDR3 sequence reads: CASSPPTGSPDGYTF. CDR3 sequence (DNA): TGTGCCAGCTCACCTCCCACAGGGTCGCCGGATGGCTACACCTTC. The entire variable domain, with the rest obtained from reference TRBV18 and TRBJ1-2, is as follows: NAGVMQNPRHLVRRRGQEARLRCSPMKGHSHVYWYRQLPEEGLKFMVYLQKENIIDESGMPKERFSAEFPKEGPSILRIQQVVRGDSAAYFCASSPPTGSPDGYTFGSGTRLTVV.

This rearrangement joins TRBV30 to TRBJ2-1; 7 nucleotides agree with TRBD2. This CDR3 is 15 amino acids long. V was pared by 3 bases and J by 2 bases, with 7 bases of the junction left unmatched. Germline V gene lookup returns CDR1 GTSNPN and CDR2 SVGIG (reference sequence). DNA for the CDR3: TGTGCCTGGAGATCCGGGGAGGGAACCTACAATGAGCAGTTCTTC. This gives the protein CAWRSGEGTYNEQFF.

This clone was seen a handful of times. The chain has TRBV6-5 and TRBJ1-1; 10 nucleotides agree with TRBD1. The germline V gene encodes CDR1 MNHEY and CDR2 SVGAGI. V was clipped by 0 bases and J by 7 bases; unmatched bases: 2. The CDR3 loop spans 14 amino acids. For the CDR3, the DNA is TGTGCCAGCAGTTACTCGGGGACAGGGGATGAAGCTTTCTTT. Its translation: CASSYSGTGDEAFF.

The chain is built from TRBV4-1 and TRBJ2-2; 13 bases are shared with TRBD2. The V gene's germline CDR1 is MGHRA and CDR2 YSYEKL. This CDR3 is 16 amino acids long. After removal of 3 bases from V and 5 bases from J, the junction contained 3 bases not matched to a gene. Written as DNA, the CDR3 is TGCGCCAGCAGCCACCTGACTAGCGGGAGGACCGGGGAGCTGTTTTTT. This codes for CASSHLTSGRTGELFF.

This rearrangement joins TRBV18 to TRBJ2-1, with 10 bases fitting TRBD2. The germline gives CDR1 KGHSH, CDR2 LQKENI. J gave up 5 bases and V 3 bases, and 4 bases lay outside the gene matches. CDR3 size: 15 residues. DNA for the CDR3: TGTGCCAGCTCACCCACTAGCGGGGCCCACAATGAGCAGTTCTTC. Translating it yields CASSPTSGAHNEQFF.

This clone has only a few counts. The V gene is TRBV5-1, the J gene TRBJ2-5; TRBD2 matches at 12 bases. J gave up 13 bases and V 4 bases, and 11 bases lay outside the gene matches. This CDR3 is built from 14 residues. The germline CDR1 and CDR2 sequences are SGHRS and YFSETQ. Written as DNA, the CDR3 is TGCGCCAGCAGCATCTCTGGGACTAGCGGGTCCGGGTACTTC. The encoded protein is CASSISGTSGSGYF.

For the CDR3, the DNA is TGTGCCAGCCCGACAGACGGGCGGGGGAACACCGGGGAGCTGTTTTTT. This gives the protein CASPTDGRGNTGELFF. The V call is TRBV5-8, the J call TRBJ2-2; the D gene is possibly TRBD2 (6 bases). This CDR3 has 16 amino acids. Germline V lookup: CDR1 SGHTS, CDR2 YDEGEE. V was pared by 7 bases and J by 1 base, with 17 bases between.

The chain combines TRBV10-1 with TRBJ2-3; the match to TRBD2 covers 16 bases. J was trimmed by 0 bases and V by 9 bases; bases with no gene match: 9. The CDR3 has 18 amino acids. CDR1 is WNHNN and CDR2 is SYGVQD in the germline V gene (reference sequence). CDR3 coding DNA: TGCGCCAGTGGAGCCGGGACTAGCGGGAGGGAGAGCACAGATACGCAGTATTTT. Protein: CASGAGTSGRESTDTQYF.

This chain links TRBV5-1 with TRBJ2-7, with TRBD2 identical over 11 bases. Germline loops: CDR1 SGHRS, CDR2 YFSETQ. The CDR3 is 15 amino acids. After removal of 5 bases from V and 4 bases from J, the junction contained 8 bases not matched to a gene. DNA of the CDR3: TGCGCCAGCAGGTCGACTAGCGGGGAGCTTTACGAGCAGTACTTC. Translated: CASRSTSGELYEQYF.

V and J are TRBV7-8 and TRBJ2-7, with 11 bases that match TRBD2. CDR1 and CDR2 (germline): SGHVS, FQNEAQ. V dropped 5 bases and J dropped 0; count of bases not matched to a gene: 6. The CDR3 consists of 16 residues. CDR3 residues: CASSPGTSGASYEQYF. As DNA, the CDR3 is TGTGCCAGCAGCCCAGGGACTAGCGGTGCCTCCTACGAGCAGTACTTC.

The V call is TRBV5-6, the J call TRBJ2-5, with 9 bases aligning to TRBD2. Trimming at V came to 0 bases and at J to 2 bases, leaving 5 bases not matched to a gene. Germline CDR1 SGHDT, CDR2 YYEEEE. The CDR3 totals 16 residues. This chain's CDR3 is CASSLVAGVDQETQYF. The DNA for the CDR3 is TGTGCCAGCAGCTTGGTAGCGGGAGTGGATCAAGAGACCCAGTACTTC.

CDR3 protein: CASSIGQGAHYEQYF. The CDR3 DNA follows: TGTGCCAGTAGTATCGGACAGGGGGCGCACTACGAGCAGTACTTC. This sequence joins TRBV19 and TRBJ2-7, with 11 bases aligning to TRBD1. V was clipped by 3 bases and J by 3 bases; unmatched bases: 4. Germline V lookup: CDR1 LNHDA, CDR2 SQIVND (reference sequence). The CDR3 has 15 amino acids.

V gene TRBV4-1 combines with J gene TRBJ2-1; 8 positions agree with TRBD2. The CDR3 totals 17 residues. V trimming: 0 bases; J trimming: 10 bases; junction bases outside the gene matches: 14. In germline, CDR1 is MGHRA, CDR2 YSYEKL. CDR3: CASSQDLPGLGRSEQFF. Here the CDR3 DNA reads TGCGCCAGCAGCCAAGATCTTCCGGGACTAGGTCGCAGCGAGCAGTTCTTC.

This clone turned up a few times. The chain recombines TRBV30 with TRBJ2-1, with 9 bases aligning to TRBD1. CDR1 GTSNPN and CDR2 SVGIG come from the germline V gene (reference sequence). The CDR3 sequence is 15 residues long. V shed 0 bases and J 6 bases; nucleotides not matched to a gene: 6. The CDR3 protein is CAWSVMAGQGNEQFF. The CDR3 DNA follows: TGTGCCTGGAGTGTAATGGCGGGACAGGGCAATGAGCAGTTCTTC.

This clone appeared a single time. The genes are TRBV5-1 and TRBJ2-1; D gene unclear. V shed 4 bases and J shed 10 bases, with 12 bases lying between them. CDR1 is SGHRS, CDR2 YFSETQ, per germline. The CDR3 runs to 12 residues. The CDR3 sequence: CASSGPKSEQFF. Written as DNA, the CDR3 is TGCGCCAGCAGCGGGCCTAAAAGCGAGCAGTTCTTC.

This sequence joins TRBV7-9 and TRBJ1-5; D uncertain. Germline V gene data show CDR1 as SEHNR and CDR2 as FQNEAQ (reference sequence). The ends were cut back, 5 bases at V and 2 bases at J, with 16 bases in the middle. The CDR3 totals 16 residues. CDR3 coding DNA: TGTGCCAGCAGCATGTCCCTCCGGGGTGGCAATCAGCCCCAGCATTTT. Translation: CASSMSLRGGNQPQHF.

CDR3 residues: CASSPWGQTYGYTF. The CDR3 DNA sequence: TGTGCCAGCAGTCCCTGGGGACAAACCTATGGCTACACCTTC. The rearrangement links TRBV28 to TRBJ1-2; TRBD1 is a possible D gene (6 bases). With 5 bases removed from V and 4 bases from J, the gap between germline ends came to 14 bases. From germline, CDR1 is MDHEN and CDR2 SYDVKM. This CDR3 is built from 14 residues.